A single sample is the source of the 12 T cell receptor beta chains below, sequenced in a study of T cells after yellow fever vaccination. TCRdb re-called the 5' RACE reads with MiXCR, one entry per CDR3 protein. The repertoire holds some 340,000 distinct CDR3 sequences, with about 10% as singletons. This material consisted of CD4+ T cells sorted from PBMCs, taken 45 days after the yellow fever booster vaccination. Receptors originate from a man between 18 and 29 years old who received the YFV17D yellow fever vaccine.

The V gene is TRBV24-1, the J gene TRBJ2-1, with 13 bases aligning to TRBD2. CDR3 length: 16 amino acids. J lost 5 bases, V lost 3 bases, and 3 bases had no gene match. Germline CDR1 reads KGHDR; CDR2 reads SFDVKD. DNA of the CDR3: TGTGCCACCAGTGATGGACTAGCGGGGGAGAACAATGAGCAGTTCTTC. Translation: CATSDGLAGENNEQFF.

The sample holds a few counts of this clonotype. DNA of the CDR3: TGTGCCAGCAGCCCTGCCACGAGAGGTACTGAAGCTTTCTTT. It is translated as CASSPATRGTEAFF. The chain employs TRBV2 and TRBJ1-1; D is unresolved. V gave up 6 bases and J gave up 5 bases, with 16 bases separating them. CDR1 is SNHLY, CDR2 FYNNEI, per germline. The CDR3 spans 14 residues. The full variable domain, completed using reference TRBV2 and TRBJ1-1, is EPEVTQTPSHQVTQMGQEVILRCVPISNHLYFYWYRQILGQKVEFLVSFYNNEISEKSEIFDDQFSVERPDGSNFTLKIRSTKLEDSAMYFCASSPATRGTEAFFGQGTRLTVV.

This clonotype was detected only a few times. This sequence joins TRBV29-1 and TRBJ1-1, with unresolved D. Germline CDR1 and CDR2: SQVTM and ANQGSEA. The CDR3 runs 13 residues. Trimming pared 2 bases from V and 11 bases from J, leaving 18 bases between. CDR3 protein: CSVELVLTRRAFF. The CDR3 DNA follows: TGCAGCGTTGAACTAGTCTTAACGAGGAGGGCTTTCTTT.

The chain uses TRBV10-3 and TRBJ1-2, with a possible D match to TRBD1 (6 bases). V was cut by 2 bases and J by 8 bases, with 15 bases left in between. The CDR3 length is 14 residues. Looked up from germline, CDR1 is ENHRY and CDR2 is SYGVKD. The CDR3 is CAISEPTGAWGYTF. CDR3 nucleotide sequence: TGTGCCATCAGTGAGCCGACGGGGGCTTGGGGCTACACCTTC.

This clonotype was detected only a few times. The V and J genes are TRBV7-2 and TRBJ2-1, with 13 bases that match TRBD2. After removal of 6 bases from V and 7 bases from J, the junction contained 0 bases not matched to a gene. Germline-derived CDR1 and CDR2 are SGHTA and FQGNSA. The CDR3 totals 13 residues. The CDR3 here is CASRTSGGNEQFF. CDR3 DNA: TGTGCCAGCAGGACTAGCGGGGGGAATGAGCAGTTCTTC.

The rearrangement uses TRBV20-1 and TRBJ2-5; D uncertain. The germline V and J ends were trimmed by 3 bases and 0 bases, with 17 bases remaining between them. Germline CDR1 DFQATT, CDR2 SNEGSKA (reference sequence). There are 16 residues in the CDR3. CDR3 sequence: CSASPRLPVNQETQYF. The CDR3 DNA is TGCAGTGCTAGTCCCCGTTTACCGGTGAACCAAGAGACCCAGTACTTC.

This clonotype has only a few counts. CDR3 loop: CSATWETQYF. CDR3 coding DNA: TGCAGTGCCACGTGGGAGACCCAGTACTTC. The chain links TRBV20-1 to TRBJ2-5; no clear D gene. V was trimmed by 6 bases and J by 5 bases, leaving 7 bases between them. Germline CDR1 DFQATT, CDR2 SNEGSKA (reference sequence). This CDR3 is 10 amino acids long.

In this sample, this clonotype turned up many times. V usage is TRBV5-1 and J usage is TRBJ2-7; D gene ambiguous. The CDR3 has 14 amino acids. Germline loops: CDR1 SGHRS, CDR2 YFSETQ. Trimming pared 1 base from V and 8 bases from J, leaving 16 bases between. The CDR3 loop is CASSLTIQDQKQYF. The CDR3 nucleotides read TGCGCCAGCAGCTTGACAATTCAGGACCAGAAGCAGTACTTC.

This clonotype was counted between two and nine times. The chain uses TRBV7-2 and TRBJ2-3; D is unresolved. There are 12 residues in the CDR3. Trimming stripped 6 bases from V and 9 bases from J, with 13 bases between. Germline V lookup: CDR1 SGHTA, CDR2 FQGNSA. CDR3 DNA sequence: TGTGCCAGCAGTCCGGGCTGGTACACGCAGTATTTT. Translation gives CASSPGWYTQYF.

This clonotype was seen repeatedly, ten times or more. J is TRBJ1-2 and V is TRBV20-1, with 7 bases that match TRBD1. CDR1 is DFQATT and CDR2 is SNEGSKA in the germline V gene (reference sequence). The CDR3 runs 14 residues. V shed 3 bases and J 4 bases; nucleotides not matched to a gene: 8. Here the CDR3 DNA reads TGCAGTGCTAGGGCGACAGGGTGGGGCTATGGCTACACCTTC. Protein: CSARATGWGYGYTF.

CDR3 in amino acids: CASSEVRGDEKLFF. In DNA, the CDR3 is TGTGCCAGCAGTGAAGTCAGGGGGGATGAAAAACTGTTTTTT. The V and J genes are TRBV6-1 and TRBJ1-4, with TRBD1 identical over 7 bases. The germline V gene has CDR1 MNHNS and CDR2 SASEGT. This CDR3 region has 14 residues. Germline trimming cut 1 base from V and 6 bases from J; bases unmatched to any gene: 2.

This clonotype was observed many times. The chain employs TRBV11-2 and TRBJ2-3, with D perhaps TRBD1 or TRBD2 (5 bases each). Germline CDR1 reads SGHAT; CDR2 reads FQNNGV. Trimming removed 5 bases at V and 2 bases at J, with 17 bases between. This CDR3 comprises 16 residues. The CDR3 loop is CASSRGADTLTDTQYF. The CDR3 DNA is TGTGCCAGCAGCCGAGGGGCGGATACTCTCACAGATACGCAGTATTTT.